This TCR beta chain was obtained from a study of cytomegalovirus exposure and HLA in healthy donors. Points from the study as a whole: Later genetic work tied a missense DCLRE1C variant to beta-chain V and J trimming. Rates of TCR association differed by HLA locus in a later analysis, with DRB1 highest and HLA-C lowest. Most of the CMV-associated TCR beta chains (in a later analysis) appeared to be HLA-restricted.

On this clone: Antigen: not known.

The primer mix had 60 Vbeta and 13 Jbeta primers. Here immunoSEQ multiplex PCR was the method, and the copy in TCRdb shows in-frame clones only, minus some. The sample includes some 120,000 clones, 82% of them seen just once. Germline V gene sequence: CDR1 SGHDN, CDR2 FVKESK. With 1 base removed from V and 0 bases from J, the gap between germline ends came to 14 bases. CDR3 length: 17 residues. This chain joins TRBV14 and TRBJ2-3, with D possibly TRBD2 on 6 matching bases. This clonotype originated in a male donor in good health and CMV-seropositive. The source material was PBMCs. This chain's CDR3 is CASSQGGGKRSTDTQYF. In DNA, the CDR3 is TGTGCCAGCAGCCAAGGGGGCGGGAAAAGGAGCACAGATACGCAGTATTTT.